This T cell receptor (beta chain) was profiled in a study of cytomegalovirus exposure and HLA in healthy donors. In its sample, this clone was seen a few times. Its antigen is still unknown. Overall study findings and caveats: Other equally common chains were less clonally expanded than HLA-associated TCR beta chains, a later analysis showed. Most CMV-associated TCR beta chains appeared HLA-restricted in a later analysis.

13 Jbeta primers and 60 Vbeta primers were used for the PCR. The assay was immunoSEQ multiplex PCR, and TCRdb's table has in-frame clones only and misses some. The sample records about 160,000 clones, around 84% being singletons. The germline V gene has CDR1 SGHRS and CDR2 YFSETQ. This CDR3 region has 13 residues. V gave up 5 bases and J gave up 2 bases, with 11 bases separating them. Sequencing was carried out using PBMCs. This chain uses TRBV5-1 with TRBJ2-7; D is possibly TRBD1 (5 bases). This TCR was sampled from a woman aged 40-49 years in good health and CMV-seronegative. This chain's CDR3 is CASRVQEPYEQYF. CDR3 DNA sequence: TGCGCCAGCAGGGTACAGGAACCCTACGAGCAGTACTTC.